This passage covers 10 T cell receptor beta chains from one sample sequenced in a study of T cell responses to AZD1222 COVID-19 vaccine. Data came from immunoSEQ multiplex PCR; TCRdb stores just in-frame clones and leaves some out. The sample has 95,000 to 150,000 clones, around 93% seen once; the top ten hold around 8%. Here the sequenced sample was peripheral blood, taken 28 days after the second AZD1222 dose. The receptor source for this set is an adult who received the AZD1222 COVID-19 vaccine.

The chain recombines TRBV7-8 with TRBJ1-5, with D unclear. V lost 3 bases and J 0 bases, leaving 15 bases between the germline ends. Germline CDR1 and CDR2: SGHVS and FQNEAQ. CDR3 size: 17 residues. CDR3 region: CASSLVAGSYSNQPQHF. The CDR3 DNA reads TGTGCCAGCAGCTTGGTCGCGGGAAGCTATAGCAATCAGCCCCAGCATTTT.

The rearrangement links TRBV10-3 to TRBJ1-5; TRBD1 might be the D (5 bases). The CDR3 length is 17 residues. Germline-derived CDR1 and CDR2 are ENHRY and SYGVKD. The V and J ends lost 3 bases and 3 bases respectively, with 18 bases between them. Here the CDR3 reads CAISDARGVSPNQPQHF. The DNA for the CDR3 is TGTGCCATCAGTGATGCTCGGGGGGTGAGCCCCAATCAGCCCCAGCATTTT.

The V gene is TRBV3-1 (or the pseudogene TRBV3-2), the J gene TRBJ1-1, with D maybe TRBD1 (5 bases). CDR1 and CDR2 from the germline V gene are LGHDT and YNNKEL (reference sequence). The V end was cut by 5 bases, the J end by 4 bases, with 11 bases between. CDR3 size: 13 residues. The CDR3 nucleotides read TGTGCCAGCAGCGCCCTTGGGGGCACTGAAGCTTTCTTT. Translation: CASSALGGTEAFF.

The chain recombines TRBV14 with TRBJ2-1; 9 bases line up with TRBD2. The CDR3 contains 14 residues. The germline V gene has CDR1 SGHDN and CDR2 FVKESK. Trimming removed 4 bases from V and 7 bases from J; junction bases left unmatched: 5. CDR3 nucleotide sequence: TGTGCCAGCAGCCGCGGGGGGGCTGGGAATGAGCAGTTCTTC. The encoded protein is CASSRGGAGNEQFF.

This rearrangement joins TRBV7-9 to TRBJ1-2, with D maybe TRBD1 (5 bases). The CDR3 is 14 residues long. The V end was cut by 3 bases, the J end by 1 base, with 9 bases between. Germline V gene lookup returns CDR1 SEHNR and CDR2 FQNEAQ (reference sequence). CDR3 residues: CASSFPQVNYGYTF. In DNA form, the CDR3 reads TGTGCCAGCAGCTTCCCACAGGTTAACTATGGCTACACCTTC.

The V gene is TRBV6-5, the J gene TRBJ2-7; D is perhaps TRBD1 (5 bases). The CDR3 sequence is 13 residues long. Germline V gene sequence: CDR1 MNHEY, CDR2 SVGAGI. V lost 7 bases to trimming and J lost 7 bases, with 17 bases between them. This CDR3 reads CASTKDSPREQYF. The DNA of the CDR3 is TGTGCCAGCACAAAAGACAGTCCCAGGGAGCAGTACTTC.

The J gene is TRBJ1-2, the V gene TRBV14; a possible D gene is TRBD1 (5 bases). This CDR3 is built from 12 residues. V was cut by 3 bases and J by 4 bases, with 6 bases left in between. Germline V CDR1 and CDR2: SGHDN, FVKESK. The CDR3 nucleotides are TGTGCCAGCAGCCAGGACATCTATGGCTACACCTTC. Amino acids: CASSQDIYGYTF. Using reference TRBV14 and TRBJ1-2 for the parts outside the CDR3, the full variable domain is EAGVTQFPSHSVIEKGQTVTLRCDPISGHDNLYWYRRVMGKEIKFLLHFVKESKQDESGMPNNRFLAERTGGTYSTLKVQPAELEDSGVYFCASSQDIYGYTFGSGTRLTVV.

CDR3 region: CASSLGAWSSYNEQFF. As DNA, the CDR3 is TGTGCCAGCAGCTTAGGCGCTTGGAGCTCCTACAATGAGCAGTTCTTC. The V and J genes are TRBV7-9 and TRBJ2-1; no firm D call. The CDR3 consists of 16 residues. V lost 1 base and J lost 0, with 10 bases in between. Germline lookup yields CDR1 SEHNR and CDR2 FQNEAQ (reference sequence).

This clone occurred once. The rearrangement uses TRBV19 and TRBJ1-5; the D is unclear. V lost 4 bases and J 6 bases, leaving 19 bases between the germline ends. This CDR3 is built from 16 residues. Germline CDR1 LNHDA, CDR2 SQIVND (reference sequence). Here the CDR3 reads CASSTRSQGLRQPQHF. CDR3 nucleotide sequence: TGTGCCAGTAGTACGAGGTCGCAAGGTCTCCGTCAGCCCCAGCATTTT.

The J gene is TRBJ1-4, the V gene TRBV11-2; 11 bases fit TRBD1. V trimming: 5 bases; J trimming: 6 bases; junction bases outside the gene matches: 5. The CDR3 is 15 residues long. CDR1 is SGHAT, CDR2 FQNNGV, per germline. CDR3 loop: CASSPDRGRDEKLFF. Here the CDR3 DNA reads TGTGCCAGCAGCCCGGACAGGGGGCGGGATGAAAAACTGTTTTTT.